The 3 T cell receptor beta chains presented below share a single source sample, sequenced in a study of cytomegalovirus exposure and HLA in healthy donors. The PCR ran on 60 Vbeta and 13 Jbeta primers. Sequencing was performed with immunoSEQ multiplex PCR; in TCRdb, only in-frame clones are kept and a portion is missing. The sample includes 100,000 or so clones, around three quarters of them seen just once. Specimen: PBMCs. The receptors were gathered from a middle-aged man in good health and CMV-seronegative.

The chain couples TRBV7-9 to TRBJ1-3; 7 positions agree with TRBD1. CDR1 is SEHNR and CDR2 is FQNEAQ in the germline V gene (reference sequence). Trimming at V came to 4 bases and at J to 0 bases, leaving 6 bases not matched to a gene. This CDR3 comprises 16 residues. The CDR3 DNA reads as TGTGCCAGCAGCTCCACAGGGGAACGCTCTGGAAACACCATATATTTT. This gives the protein CASSSTGERSGNTIYF.

The gene calls are TRBV6-5 and TRBJ1-6, with TRBD1 matching over 8 bases. Germline trimming cut 3 bases from V and 7 bases from J; bases unmatched to any gene: 8. The CDR3 is made up of 16 amino acids. Looked up from germline, CDR1 is MNHEY and CDR2 is SVGAGI. The CDR3 loop reads CASSYSGQGRNSPLHF. DNA for the CDR3: TGTGCCAGCAGTTATTCCGGACAGGGTCGCAATTCACCCCTCCACTTT.

This clone showed up just a few times. This chain joins TRBV29-1 and TRBJ2-5, with no clear D. This CDR3 contains 13 residues. Per the germline V gene, CDR1 is SQVTM and CDR2 is ANQGSEA. V dropped 1 base and J dropped 2 bases, with 8 bases sitting between them. The CDR3 DNA is TGCAGCGTTGAAGGAGAATTGCAAGAGACCCAGTACTTC. Translation gives CSVEGELQETQYF. Full variable domain (outside the CDR3, taken from reference TRBV29-1 and TRBJ2-5): SAVISQKPSRDICQRGTSLTIQCQVDSQVTMMFWYRQQPGQSLTLIATANQGSEATYESGFVIDKFPISRPNLTFSTLTVSNMSPEDSSIYLCSVEGELQETQYFGPGTRLLVL.